Each of the 20 T cell receptor beta chains below was sequenced from the same sample in a study of blood T cell repertoires in COVID-19. This table comes from immunoSEQ multiplex PCR, and its TCRdb copy is limited to in-frame clones, with some not included. Of over 150,000 clones in the sample, approximately 84% are singletons; the top ten hold roughly an eighth. The specimen sequenced was peripheral blood. These TCRs come from a man aged 18 to 35 with active or convalescent COVID-19.

Only a few counts were recorded for this clone. V gene TRBV5-6 combines with J gene TRBJ1-1; the match to TRBD1 covers 7 bases. J was trimmed by 1 base and V by 1 base; bases with no gene match: 7. The germline gives CDR1 SGHDT, CDR2 YYEEEE. The CDR3 is made up of 16 amino acids. DNA of the CDR3: TGTGCCAGCAGCTTGTGGAACAGGGGACCGAACACTGAAGCTTTCTTT. Translating gives CASSLWNRGPNTEAFF.

This clone was observed a single time. CDR3 sequence: CASSGGQAGTEAFF. CDR3 DNA: TGTGCCAGCAGCGGGGGACAGGCCGGCACTGAAGCTTTCTTT. The chain employs TRBV9 and TRBJ1-1, with 8 bases fitting TRBD1. V was clipped by 3 bases and J by 4 bases; unmatched bases: 5. The CDR3 covers 14 residues. Germline CDR1 reads SGDLS; CDR2 reads YYNGEE.

This clone occurred once. The V gene is TRBV24-1, the J gene TRBJ2-3; 11 positions agree with TRBD2. V dropped 4 bases and J dropped 2; count of bases not matched to a gene: 10. The CDR3 totals 18 residues. Germline V gives CDR1 KGHDR, CDR2 SFDVKD. The CDR3 loop is CATSDVSGGAPSTDTQYF. In DNA form, the CDR3 reads TGTGCCACCAGTGACGTTAGCGGGGGGGCCCCATCCACAGATACGCAGTATTTT.

This chain connects TRBV15 to TRBJ2-6; no firm D call. The CDR3 sequence is 14 residues long. From germline, CDR1 is LNHNV and CDR2 YYDKDF (reference sequence). Trimming stripped 7 bases from V and 0 bases from J, with 7 bases between. The CDR3 loop reads CATKQTSGANVLTF. The DNA of the CDR3 is TGTGCCACCAAACAGACCTCTGGGGCCAACGTCCTGACTTTC.

J is TRBJ2-1 and V is TRBV5-1, with 8 bases lining up with TRBD2. The ends lost 4 bases at V and 4 bases at J; junction bases unmatched: 7. Germline CDR1 and CDR2: SGHRS and YFSETQ. The CDR3 contains 15 residues. The CDR3 region is CASSILGGRYNEQFF. As DNA, the CDR3 is TGCGCCAGCAGCATCCTGGGCGGGAGGTACAATGAGCAGTTCTTC.

The V and J genes are TRBV5-8 and TRBJ2-6, with a possible D match to TRBD1 (5 bases). The CDR3 has 18 amino acids. CDR1 SGHTS and CDR2 YDEGEE come from the germline V gene. Trimming removed 1 base at V and 0 bases at J, with 14 bases between. This CDR3 is CASSLKLGRDSGANVLTF. The CDR3 DNA reads TGTGCCAGCAGCTTGAAGCTCGGCAGGGACTCTGGGGCCAACGTCCTGACTTTC.

The rearrangement links TRBV2 to TRBJ2-4, with a weak D call TRBD2 (6 bases). The CDR3 consists of 13 residues. CDR1 and CDR2 (germline): SNHLY, FYNNEI. The germline V and J ends were trimmed by 3 bases and 15 bases, with 18 bases remaining between them. CDR3 region: CASSERGDSRRYF. DNA of the CDR3: TGTGCCAGCAGTGAGCGGGGAGACTCCCGCCGGTACTTC.

The chain recombines TRBV12-5 with TRBJ2-3, with 7 bases that match TRBD1. Germline V CDR1 and CDR2: LGHNT, FRNRAP. The CDR3 length is 15 residues. Trimming at V came to 3 bases and at J to 6 bases, leaving 9 bases not matched to a gene. The DNA for the CDR3 is TGTGCTAGTGGTTTAGGACAGGTCCCAGGTGATACGCAGTATTTT. This encodes CASGLGQVPGDTQYF.

This chain links TRBV9 with TRBJ2-2, with TRBD2 identical over 12 bases. Germline CDR1 reads SGDLS; CDR2 reads YYNGEE. Trimming took 4 bases from V and 5 from J; bases not matched to a gene: 6. The CDR3 is 16 residues long. The CDR3 region is CASSLRTSGETGELFF. CDR3 sequence (DNA): TGTGCCAGCAGCCTAAGGACTAGCGGGGAGACCGGGGAGCTGTTTTTT. Using reference TRBV9 and TRBJ2-2 for the parts outside the CDR3, the full variable domain is DSGVTQTPKHLITATGQRVTLRCSPRSGDLSVYWYQQSLDQGLQFLIQYYNGEERAKGNILERFSAQQFPDLHSELNLSSLELGDSALYFCASSLRTSGETGELFFGEGSRLTVL.

This clone was counted a single time. The V and J genes are TRBV5-5 and TRBJ2-1; D is possibly TRBD1 (5 bases). The CDR3 contains 17 residues. Germline V gene lookup returns CDR1 SGHKS and CDR2 YYEKEE (reference sequence). Trimming cost V 4 bases and J 0 bases, with 17 bases left between them. The CDR3 region has the DNA TGTGCCAGCAGCGAACAACAGGAAGTGACCTCCTACAATGAGCAGTTCTTC. Translation: CASSEQQEVTSYNEQFF.

The J gene is TRBJ2-2, the V gene TRBV19; perhaps TRBD2 as D (5 bases). The CDR3 is made up of 15 amino acids. Germline V gene data show CDR1 as LNHDA and CDR2 as SQIVND (reference sequence). Trimming took off 3 bases at V and 5 bases at J, with 13 bases between the two ends. In DNA, the CDR3 is TGTGCCAGTAGTATCTTCGGGGAGATTACCGGGGAGCTGTTTTTT. Translation gives CASSIFGEITGELFF.

This chain connects TRBV9 to TRBJ2-4; 9 positions match TRBD2. V trimming: 0 bases; J trimming: 6 bases; junction bases outside the gene matches: 4. This CDR3 is built from 15 residues. Per germline, CDR1 SGDLS and CDR2 YYNGEE. For the CDR3, the DNA is TGTGCCAGCAGCGTAGGGCGGGAGGGAGGAAACATTCAGTACTTC. Translation gives CASSVGREGGNIQYF.

This chain links TRBV6-1 with TRBJ2-1, with D possibly being TRBD1 (5 bases). The V gene lost 2 bases and the J gene lost 15 bases, with 14 bases spanning the gap. The germline V gene has CDR1 MNHNS and CDR2 SASEGT. CDR3 size: 12 residues. CDR3 DNA sequence: TGTGCCAGCAGTGAAAAGTCCAGGGAACGGTTCTTC. This codes for CASSEKSRERFF.

The chain couples TRBV18 to TRBJ2-7; D perhaps matches TRBD2 (6 bases). The CDR3 consists of 13 residues. Trimming took off 1 base at V and 7 bases at J, with 11 bases between the two ends. Germline assignment: CDR1 KGHSH and CDR2 LQKENI. The CDR3 here is CASSPLKGGEQYF. CDR3 DNA: TGTGCCAGCTCACCACTCAAGGGAGGAGAGCAGTACTTC.

The V gene is TRBV7-9, the J gene TRBJ1-6, with a weak D call TRBD1 (6 bases). Germline V lookup: CDR1 SEHNR, CDR2 FQNEAQ (reference sequence). The CDR3 spans 15 residues. The germline V and J ends were trimmed by 7 bases and 6 bases, with 16 bases remaining between them. The CDR3 region is CASTPGERLNSPLHF. The CDR3 DNA sequence: TGTGCCAGCACCCCAGGGGAGAGGCTTAATTCACCCCTCCACTTT. Drawing the rest from reference TRBV7-9 and TRBJ1-6, the complete variable domain is DTGVSQNPRHKITKRGQNVTFRCDPISEHNRLYWYRQTLGQGPEFLTYFQNEAQLEKSRLLSDRFSAERPKGSFSTLEIQRTEQGDSAMYLCASTPGERLNSPLHFGNGTRLTVT.

The chain combines TRBV6-1 with TRBJ1-5; TRBD1 aligns across 12 bases. V shed 2 bases and J 6 bases; nucleotides not matched to a gene: 5. Per germline, CDR1 MNHNS and CDR2 SASEGT. The CDR3 length is 16 residues. The CDR3 coding sequence is TGTGCCAGCAGTGAAAGGGGACAGGGGGCCCCTCAGCCCCAGCATTTT. Its translation: CASSERGQGAPQPQHF.

This chain uses TRBV14 with TRBJ2-7; 9 positions agree with TRBD1. After removal of 2 bases from V and 4 bases from J, the junction contained 6 bases not matched to a gene. The CDR3 covers 15 residues. Germline CDR1 is SGHDN and CDR2 is FVKESK. The CDR3 loop reads CASSQRTGDVYEQYF. CDR3 sequence (DNA): TGTGCCAGCAGCCAAAGGACAGGGGACGTTTACGAGCAGTACTTC. Filled out from reference TRBV14 and TRBJ2-7, the complete variable domain reads EAGVTQFPSHSVIEKGQTVTLRCDPISGHDNLYWYRRVMGKEIKFLLHFVKESKQDESGMPNNRFLAERTGGTYSTLKVQPAELEDSGVYFCASSQRTGDVYEQYFGPGTRLTVT.

The table lists this clone with a few counts. The gene calls are TRBV19 and TRBJ2-5; D ambiguous. V was shortened by 1 base and J by 4 bases, with 4 bases between the two germline ends. The CDR3 has 12 amino acids. Germline V gene lookup returns CDR1 LNHDA and CDR2 SQIVND (reference sequence). This CDR3 is CASSIAGETQYF. The CDR3 coding sequence is TGTGCCAGTAGTATAGCGGGAGAGACCCAGTACTTC. The complete variable domain, with remaining parts taken from reference TRBV19 and TRBJ2-5, reads DGGITQSPKYLFRKEGQNVTLSCEQNLNHDAMYWYRQDPGQGLRLIYYSQIVNDFQKGDIAEGYSVSREKKESFPLTVTSAQKNPTAFYLCASSIAGETQYFGPGTRLLVL.

The chain uses TRBV5-6 and TRBJ2-7; D perhaps matches TRBD1 (6 bases). Trimming removed 2 bases at V and 5 bases at J, with 11 bases between. The V gene's germline CDR1 is SGHDT and CDR2 YYEEEE. There are 13 residues in the CDR3. DNA of the CDR3: TGTGCCAGCAGCTTAATCAGGGGCCACGAGCAGTACTTC. Amino acid sequence: CASSLIRGHEQYF.

This chain joins TRBV10-1 and TRBJ1-2; D might be TRBD1 (5 bases). The CDR3 consists of 13 residues. From germline, CDR1 is WNHNN and CDR2 SYGVQD (reference sequence). Trimming cost V 2 bases and J 5 bases, with 9 bases left between them. The CDR3 region is CASSEQTDYGYTF. CDR3 sequence (DNA): TGCGCCAGCAGTGAGCAGACAGATTATGGCTACACCTTC.